The rows below give T cell receptor beta chains drawn from one sample of a study of T-cell memory formation after mild COVID-19. A single record per CDR3 protein comes from TCRdb applying MiXCR to the 5' RACE reads. The data show some 340,000 distinct CDR3 sequences, 10% to 15% seen once. Specimen: PBMCs or a T cell subset sorted from them (not recorded which). These receptors all stem from a young man who had mild COVID-19 (a few samples of this study predate the infection). Cell type and time point are not known. CDR3s include the opening cysteine and the closing phenylalanine or tryptophan. A D gene is named only where the DNA matches it firmly. The listing skips clone size in some rows; elsewhere it reads once, few, many or a size class.

len,d_gene,abundance,j_gene,v_gene,CDR3aa,CDR3nt
15,TRBD1,few,TRBJ2-3,TRBV5-1,CASSLPRGITDTQYF,TGCGCCAGCAGCTTGCCCAGGGGGATAACAGATACGCAGTATTTT
11,NA,many,TRBJ2-1,TRBV12-3/TRBV12-4,CATEHMHEQFF,TGTGCCACCGAACACATGCATGAGCAGTTCTTC
13,NA,many,TRBJ1-4,TRBV12-3/TRBV12-4,CASSLASNEKLFF,TGTGCCAGCAGTTTAGCCAGTAATGAAAAACTGTTTTTT
14,NA,NA,TRBJ1-5,TRBV21-1,CASSQTVSNQPQHF,TGTGCCAGCAGCCAGACAGTTAGCAATCAGCCCCAGCATTTT
13,NA,NA,TRBJ2-1,TRBV7-2,CASSPGRDLEQFF,TGTGCCAGCAGCCCTGGACGGGATTTAGAGCAGTTCTTC
15,TRBD2,few,TRBJ2-3,TRBV15,CATSPWGGEGDTQYF,TGTGCCACCAGCCCTTGGGGGGGGGAAGGAGATACGCAGTATTTT
15,TRBD2,few,TRBJ2-3,TRBV6-5,CASRPRLAHTDTQYF,TGTGCCAGCAGGCCCCGACTAGCCCACACAGATACGCAGTATTTT
14,NA,few,TRBJ2-5,TRBV7-2,CASSLGGLKETQYF,TGTGCCAGCAGCTTAGGGGGTCTGAAAGAGACCCAGTACTTC
15,TRBD1,NA,TRBJ1-2,TRBV15,CDTSRADRGAYGYTF,TGTGACACCAGCAGAGCGGACAGGGGAGCCTATGGCTACACCTTC
11,NA,few,TRBJ1-1,TRBV5-5,CASSFISEAFF,TGTGCCAGCAGCTTCATCTCTGAAGCTTTCTTT
14,NA,NA,TRBJ1-3,TRBV4-1,CASSPTEQGNTIYF,TGCGCCAGCAGCCCAACAGAACAGGGAAACACCATATATTTT
17,NA,few,TRBJ1-2,TRBV12-3/TRBV12-4,CASSLSKVLAQHYGYTF,TGTGCCAGCAGTTTAAGTAAGGTGCTAGCCCAACACTATGGCTACACCTTC
14,NA,many,TRBJ2-1,TRBV7-3,CASSPGVSYNEQFF,TGTGCCAGCAGCCCAGGGGTATCCTACAATGAGCAGTTCTTC
14,NA,few,TRBJ2-5,TRBV5-1,CASSSQDSQETQYF,TGCGCCAGCAGCTCACAGGATTCCCAAGAGACCCAGTACTTC
16,NA,NA,TRBJ2-5,TRBV11-2,CASSFWGQGSPETQYF,TGTGCCAGCAGCTTTTGGGGCCAGGGTTCCCCAGAGACCCAGTACTTC
14,NA,NA,TRBJ2-3,TRBV30,CAWSVGGSTDTQYF,TGTGCCTGGAGTGTAGGGGGAAGCACAGATACGCAGTATTTT
16,NA,NA,TRBJ2-1,TRBV10-3,CAISESTAGAVNEQFF,TGTGCCATCAGTGAGTCGACGGCAGGGGCGGTCAATGAGCAGTTCTTC
14,NA,few,TRBJ2-1,TRBV20-1,CSARDPGTHNEQFF,TGCAGTGCTAGAGATCCAGGGACCCACAATGAGCAGTTCTTC
14,TRBD1,few,TRBJ2-1,TRBV12-3/TRBV12-4,CASRGTGTWSEQFF,TGTGCCAGCAGGGGGACAGGGACATGGAGTGAGCAGTTCTTC
17,NA,NA,TRBJ2-2,TRBV18,CASSPLDGRANTGELFF,TGTGCCAGCTCACCGCTAGACGGCCGCGCGAACACCGGGGAGCTGTTTTTT
13,NA,many,TRBJ2-2,TRBV28,CASSFSNTGELFF,TGTGCCAGCAGTTTCTCGAACACCGGGGAGCTGTTTTTT
15,NA,few,TRBJ1-5,TRBV12-3/TRBV12-4,CASSFGGLSNQPQHF,TGTGCCAGCAGTTTCGGAGGCCTTAGCAATCAGCCCCAGCATTTT
13,NA,many,TRBJ2-2,TRBV29-1,CSVGPTGTGELFF,TGCAGCGTCGGTCCCACAGGGACCGGGGAGCTGTTTTTT
15,TRBD1,NA,TRBJ2-2,TRBV19,CASTPSTGFVGELFF,TGTGCCAGTACCCCCTCGACAGGGTTTGTCGGGGAGCTGTTTTTT
13,TRBD1,NA,TRBJ1-2,TRBV6-5,CASSFGQELGYTF,TGTGCCAGCAGTTTCGGACAGGAACTCGGCTACACCTTC
15,TRBD2,few,TRBJ2-5,TRBV27,CASSAGTTRQETQYF,TGTGCCAGCAGTGCAGGGACTACCCGTCAAGAGACCCAGTACTTC
15,NA,NA,TRBJ1-4,TRBV27,CASSLLSSRNEKLFF,TGTGCCAGCAGTTTACTGAGCTCCCGTAATGAAAAACTGTTTTTT
16,TRBD2,few,TRBJ2-5,TRBV20-1,CSARDGFGGGGETQYF,TGCAGTGCTAGAGATGGTTTCGGCGGGGGAGGTGAGACCCAGTACTTC
15,NA,few,TRBJ1-6,TRBV12-3/TRBV12-4,CASSFSGAYNSPLHF,TGTGCCAGCAGTTTTAGTGGGGCGTATAATTCACCCCTCCACTTT
17,TRBD1,NA,TRBJ2-2,TRBV27,CASSLWGQGADTGELFF,TGTGCCAGCAGTTTATGGGGACAGGGGGCCGACACCGGGGAGCTGTTTTTT
16,NA,NA,TRBJ1-5,TRBV15,CATSKGDRQINQPQHF,TGTGCCACCAGCAAGGGGGACCGCCAAATTAATCAGCCCCAGCATTTT